A selection of T cell receptor beta chains follows, all from one sample in a study of tumor T cells in aggressive B-cell lymphoma. The repertoire was sequenced with immunoSEQ multiplex PCR; TCRdb's copy has only in-frame clones and lacks some. This sample has approximately 12,000 clones; 89% occur once, and the top ten carry around 2.2%. The material sequenced was tumor tissue. All receptors derive from an adult with diffuse large B cell lymphoma. CDR3s include the opening cysteine and the closing phenylalanine or tryptophan. D genes are given only for firm matches. The size field is filled for only some rows; it gives once, few, many or a size class.

d_call j_call clone_size v_call cdr3_aa cdr3_nt
TRBD2 TRBJ2-1 - TRBV14 CASSQINRLADYNEQFF TGTGCCAGCAGCCAGATTAACCGACTAGCGGACTACAATGAGCAGTTCTTC
TRBD2 TRBJ2-7 - TRBV19 CVRRTSGSRGYEQYF TGTGTTCGTCGGACTAGCGGGAGTAGAGGTTACGAGCAGTACTTC
- TRBJ1-5 - TRBV27 CASSVLNQPQHF TGTGCCAGCAGTGTCCTCAATCAGCCCCAGCATTTT
TRBD1 TRBJ2-5 - TRBV6-5 CASRVWQGAETQYF TGTGCCAGCAGGGTGTGGCAGGGGGCGGAGACCCAGTACTTC
TRBD2 TRBJ2-3 few TRBV7-9 CASSPQFVLAGSTDTQYF TGTGCCAGCAGCCCCCAGTTCGTATTAGCGGGATCCACAGATACGCAGTATTTT
- TRBJ1-1 - TRBV2 CASRRGWERDTEAFF TGTGCCAGCAGGCGAGGGTGGGAGAGGGACACTGAAGCTTTCTTT
- TRBJ1-2 - TRBV5-1 CASSPGWGSGYTF TGCGCCAGCAGCCCGGGGTGGGGTTCGGGCTACACCTTC
TRBD1 TRBJ1-2 - TRBV6-1 CASSLLPGTADGYTF TGTGCCAGCAGTCTGCTCCCCGGGACAGCGGATGGCTACACCTTC
TRBD1 TRBJ1-2 - TRBV18 CASSPPGQGLGGYTF TGTGCCAGCTCACCACCGGGACAGGGCTTGGGAGGCTACACCTTC
- TRBJ1-2 - TRBV6-5 CASSSRGAFYGYTF TGTGCCAGCAGTTCCAGGGGAGCCTTCTATGGCTACACCTTC
- TRBJ1-2 - TRBV28 CASSLLTVAYYGYTF TGTGCCAGCAGTTTACTTACAGTCGCCTACTATGGCTACACCTTC
- TRBJ2-5 - TRBV11-1 CASSSSTRFQETQYF TGTGCCAGCAGCTCCTCGACAAGATTCCAAGAGACCCAGTACTTC
- TRBJ2-6 - TRBV27 CASSSTAGTGANVLTF TGTGCCAGCAGTTCCACGGCAGGCACTGGGGCCAACGTCCTGACTTTC
- TRBJ1-1 - TRBV15 CATSRDDRNTEAFF TGTGCCACCAGCAGAGATGACAGGAACACTGAAGCTTTCTTT
- TRBJ2-1 - TRBV27 CASSGTRWYNEQFF TGTGCCAGCAGTGGGACTCGCTGGTACAATGAGCAGTTCTTC
TRBD1 TRBJ2-7 - TRBV2 CASKGQGPEYEQYF TGTGCCAGCAAGGGACAGGGGCCGGAGTACGAGCAGTACTTC
- TRBJ2-7 - TRBV6-5 CASSLGSGVGEQYF TGTGCCAGCAGCCTTGGTTCCGGGGTTGGAGAGCAGTACTTC
TRBD1 TRBJ2-7 - TRBV7-9 CASSNTGDEQYF TGTGCCAGCAGCAACACAGGGGACGAGCAGTACTTC
TRBD2 TRBJ2-1 - TRBV7-2 CASSSQRGGYNEQFF TGTGCCAGCAGCTCCCAGCGGGGAGGTTACAATGAGCAGTTCTTC
TRBD2 TRBJ2-7 - TRBV28 CASSQASGRAYEQYF TGTGCCAGCAGCCAAGCTAGCGGGAGGGCATACGAGCAGTACTTC
TRBD1 TRBJ2-1 once TRBV5-1 CASSLTGGSYNEQFF TGCGCCAGCAGCCTCACAGGGGGCTCCTACAATGAGCAGTTCTTC
- TRBJ2-7 - TRBV7-9 CASSSGQGLYF TGTGCCAGCAGCTCGGGGCAGGGGCTGTACTTC
- TRBJ2-7 - TRBV23-1 CASSQSYSSYEQYF TGCGCCAGCAGTCAATCCTATAGTTCCTACGAGCAGTACTTC
- TRBJ2-5 - TRBV5-4 CASSFSQETQYF TGTGCCAGCAGCTTTTCACAAGAGACCCAGTACTTC
- TRBJ2-1 - TRBV19 CASTKQQGANEQFF TGTGCCAGTACCAAACAACAGGGTGCCAATGAGCAGTTCTTC
- TRBJ2-5 - TRBV28 CASSSRETQYF TGTGCCAGCAGTTCCCGGGAGACCCAGTACTTC
- TRBJ1-6 - TRBV5-1 CASSPRTLESSYNSPFHF TGCGCCAGCAGCCCCCGCACGCTCGAGAGCTCCTATAATTCACCCTTCCACTTT
- TRBJ2-4 - TRBV4-2 CASSQDQLAGNIQYF TGTGCCAGCAGCCAAGATCAGCTAGCCGGAAACATTCAGTACTTC
TRBD1 TRBJ1-2 - TRBV16 CASSQVGTGSSGYTF TGTGCCAGCAGCCAAGTCGGGACAGGAAGTTCTGGCTACACCTTC
TRBD2 TRBJ2-5 few TRBV19 CASSIVPGGTQYF TGTGCCAGTAGTATAGTTCCGGGAGGGACCCAGTACTTC
- TRBJ1-5 - TRBV4-3 CASSQGPNSNQPQHF TGCGCCAGCAGCCAAGGTCCCAATAGCAATCAACCCCAGCATTTT
TRBD2 TRBJ2-7 - TRBV19 CASSIGLAGGPPYEQYF TGTGCCAGTAGTATTGGGCTAGCGGGAGGGCCTCCCTACGAGCAGTACTTC
- TRBJ2-1 - TRBV5-1 CASSLVVAGNEQFF TGCGCCAGCAGCTTGGTGGTAGCCGGGAATGAGCAGTTCTTC
- TRBJ2-3 - TRBV11-3 CASSDPRGMDTQYF TGTGCCAGCAGCGATCCTAGGGGGATGGATACGCAGTATTTT
- TRBJ2-5 - TRBV5-6 CASSLDGLPQETQYF TGTGCCAGCAGCCTTGACGGACTGCCCCAAGAGACCCAGTACTTC
TRBD2 TRBJ2-7 - TRBV18 CASSRRTSGSDEQYF TGTGCCAGCTCACGGAGGACTAGCGGGAGCGACGAGCAGTACTTC
TRBD1 TRBJ2-2 - TRBV18 CASSPMTGRNTGELFF TGTGCCAGCTCACCAATGACAGGGAGGAACACCGGGGAGCTGTTTTTT
TRBD2 TRBJ2-7 - TRBV7-2 CASSLYGGRAHEQYF TGTGCCAGCAGCTTATATGGCGGGAGGGCCCACGAGCAGTACTTC
TRBD2 TRBJ2-3 - TRBV2 CASRKLASSTDTQYF TGTGCCAGCAGGAAACTAGCGAGCAGCACAGATACGCAGTATTTT
- TRBJ1-2 once TRBV6-1 CASSEEGGYTF TGTGCCAGCAGTGAGGAGGGGGGCTACACCTTC
TRBD2 TRBJ2-7 - TRBV7-2 CASSFSGRAAEQYF TGTGCCAGCAGCTTTAGCGGGAGGGCCGCCGAGCAGTACTTC
TRBD1 TRBJ1-1 - TRBV19 CASSIYLWGTGRQNTEAFF TGTGCCAGTAGTATCTATCTCTGGGGGACAGGGAGGCAGAACACTGAAGCTTTCTTT
- TRBJ1-1 once TRBV7-9 CASTANRFTEAFF TGTGCCAGCACCGCAAATCGGTTTACTGAAGCTTTCTTT
- TRBJ2-2 - TRBV29-1 CSVGRGPPGELFF TGCAGCGTTGGGCGGGGGCCCCCCGGGGAGCTGTTTTTT
TRBD1 TRBJ2-3 - TRBV5-1 CASSSSGQGYGTQYF TGCGCCAGCAGCTCTTCGGGACAGGGTTACGGTACGCAGTATTTT
TRBD1 TRBJ2-7 - TRBV7-2 CASSLDTGVSYEQYF TGTGCCAGCAGCTTAGACACAGGGGTCTCCTACGAGCAGTACTTC
- TRBJ2-7 - TRBV27 CASSLPGVHEQYF TGTGCCAGCAGTTTACCGGGGGTCCACGAGCAGTACTTC
TRBD1 TRBJ1-3 - TRBV5-1 CASSLGQVLSGNTIYF TGCGCCAGCAGCCTGGGACAGGTTCTCTCTGGAAACACCATATATTTT